This TCR beta chain was sequenced in a study of blood T cells in healthy people across ages. The CDR3 extends over 13 amino acids. Trimming cost V 6 bases and J 5 bases, with 11 bases left between them. Germline CDR1 MNHEY, CDR2 SVGEGT. As regards this clonotype: No antigen is known for it.

Study results and caveats: Observed TCR beta diversity showed a strong correlation with the percentage of naive T cells as measured by flow cytometry.

The use of a sample-barcoded 5' primer and a J-beta primer mix characterized a second PCR of 7 to 11 cycles. TCRdb independently ran MiXCR on the 5' RACE reads; one entry per CDR3 protein. The sample gives hundreds of thousands of distinct CDR3 sequences, roughly 43% of which show up once; around an eighth is in the top ten. The rearrangement uses TRBV6-2 or TRBV6-3 and TRBJ2-1, with D maybe TRBD1 (5 bases). This sequence originates from a man younger than 40 in good health. The sample consisted of blood. CDR3: CASSSTANNEQFF. CDR3 sequence (DNA): TGTGCCAGCAGCTCGACAGCTAACAATGAGCAGTTCTTC.